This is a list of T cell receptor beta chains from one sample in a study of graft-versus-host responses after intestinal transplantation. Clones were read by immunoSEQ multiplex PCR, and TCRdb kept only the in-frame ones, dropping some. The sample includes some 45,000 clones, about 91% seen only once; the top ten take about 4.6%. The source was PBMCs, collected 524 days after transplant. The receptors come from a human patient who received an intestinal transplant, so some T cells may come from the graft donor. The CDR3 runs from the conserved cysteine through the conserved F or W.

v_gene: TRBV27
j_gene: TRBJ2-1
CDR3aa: CASSLEPSGGEQFF

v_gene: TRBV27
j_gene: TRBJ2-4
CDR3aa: CASSPGLTKNIQYF

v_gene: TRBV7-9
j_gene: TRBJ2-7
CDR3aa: CASSPRLGASSYEQYF

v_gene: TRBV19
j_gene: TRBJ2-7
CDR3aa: CASSTVAGDASYEQYF

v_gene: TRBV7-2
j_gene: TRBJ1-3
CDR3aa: CASSAQFKGSGNTIYF

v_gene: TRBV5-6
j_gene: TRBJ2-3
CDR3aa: CASSWGTGLTDTQYF

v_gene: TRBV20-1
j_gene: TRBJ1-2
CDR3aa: CSGDTNYGYTF

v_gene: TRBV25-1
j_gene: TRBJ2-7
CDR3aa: CASSDDRLGAYEQYF

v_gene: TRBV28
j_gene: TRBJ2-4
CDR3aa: CASSSTIAKNIQYF

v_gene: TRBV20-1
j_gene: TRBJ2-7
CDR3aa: CSAREIYEQYF

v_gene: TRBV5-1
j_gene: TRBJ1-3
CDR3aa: CASSLTGDSSGNTIYF

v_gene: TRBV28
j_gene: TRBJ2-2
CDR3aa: CASSYGGVTGELFF

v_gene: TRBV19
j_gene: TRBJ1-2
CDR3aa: CASRAGQGNYGYTF

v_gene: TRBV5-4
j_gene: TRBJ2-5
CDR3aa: CASSRGGAQETQYF

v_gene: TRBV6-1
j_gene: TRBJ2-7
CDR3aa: CASSDVRLAGGTPYEQYF

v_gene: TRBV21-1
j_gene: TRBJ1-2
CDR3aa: CASLRTGKGYTF

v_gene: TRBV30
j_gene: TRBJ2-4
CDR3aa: CALMVRGLKNIQYF

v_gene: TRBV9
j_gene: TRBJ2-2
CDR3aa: CASSVETSTTGELFF

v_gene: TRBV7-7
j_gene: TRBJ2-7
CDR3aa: CRPPGHTHRRTAYEQYF

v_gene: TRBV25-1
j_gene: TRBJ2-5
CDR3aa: CASSAGSLKETQYF

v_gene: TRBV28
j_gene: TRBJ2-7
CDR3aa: CASNEDWSSYEQYF

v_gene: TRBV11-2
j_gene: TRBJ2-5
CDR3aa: CASSLSGIGRETQYF

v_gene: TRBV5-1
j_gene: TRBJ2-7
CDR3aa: CASSLAGGSLYEQYF

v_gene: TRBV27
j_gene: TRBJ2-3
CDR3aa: CASSLARADTQYF

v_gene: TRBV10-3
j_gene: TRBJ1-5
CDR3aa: CAISSEGVETMGSNQPQHF